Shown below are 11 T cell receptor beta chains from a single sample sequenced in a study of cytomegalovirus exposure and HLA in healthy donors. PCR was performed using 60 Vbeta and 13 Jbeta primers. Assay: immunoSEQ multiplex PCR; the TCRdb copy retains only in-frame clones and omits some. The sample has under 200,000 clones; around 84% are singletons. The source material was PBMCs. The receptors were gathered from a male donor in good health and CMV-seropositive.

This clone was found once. The CDR3 DNA reads TGCGCCAGCAGCTTGGTAGTCCGATTTCTTTCACCCCTCCACTTT. It encodes CASSLVVRFLSPLHF. The chain combines TRBV5-1 with TRBJ1-6; D is ambiguous. CDR3 size: 15 residues. V was clipped by 0 bases and J by 9 bases, with 13 bases between them. Germline V gene data show CDR1 as SGHRS and CDR2 as YFSETQ.

The CDR3 coding sequence is TGTGCCAGTAGTATGACTAGCGGGAGTACAGATACGCAGTATTTT. Its protein product is CASSMTSGSTDTQYF. The chain couples TRBV19 to TRBJ2-3; TRBD2 matches 12 bases. The CDR3 totals 15 residues. Germline CDR1 and CDR2: LNHDA and SQIVND (reference sequence). V lost 3 bases to trimming and J lost 3 bases; unmatched junction nucleotides: 1.

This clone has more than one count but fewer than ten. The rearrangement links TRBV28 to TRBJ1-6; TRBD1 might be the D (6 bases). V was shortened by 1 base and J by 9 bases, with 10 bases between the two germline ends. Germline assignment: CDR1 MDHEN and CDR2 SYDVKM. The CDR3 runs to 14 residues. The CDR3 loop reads CASSLSGASSPLHF. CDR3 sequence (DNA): TGTGCCAGCAGTTTATCAGGGGCCAGTTCACCCCTCCACTTT.

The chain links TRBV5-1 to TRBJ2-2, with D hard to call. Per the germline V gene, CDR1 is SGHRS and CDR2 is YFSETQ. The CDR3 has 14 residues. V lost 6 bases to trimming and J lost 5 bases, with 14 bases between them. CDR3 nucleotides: TGCGCCAGCAACACCGAGCCCGGGACCGGGGAGCTGTTTTTT. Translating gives CASNTEPGTGELFF.

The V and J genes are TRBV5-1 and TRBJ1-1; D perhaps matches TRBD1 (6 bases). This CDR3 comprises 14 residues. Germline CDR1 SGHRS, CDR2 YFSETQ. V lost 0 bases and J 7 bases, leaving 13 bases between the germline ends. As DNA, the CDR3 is TGCGCCAGCAGCTTGGCCAGGACAGAACTTGAAGCTTTCTTT. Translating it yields CASSLARTELEAFF.

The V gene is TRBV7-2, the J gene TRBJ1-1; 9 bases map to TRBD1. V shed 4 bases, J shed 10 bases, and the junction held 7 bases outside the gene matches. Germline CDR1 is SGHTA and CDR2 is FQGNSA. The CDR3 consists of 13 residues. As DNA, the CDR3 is TGTGCCAGCAGCTCCCGGGACAGGGATATAGCTTTCTTT. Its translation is CASSSRDRDIAFF.

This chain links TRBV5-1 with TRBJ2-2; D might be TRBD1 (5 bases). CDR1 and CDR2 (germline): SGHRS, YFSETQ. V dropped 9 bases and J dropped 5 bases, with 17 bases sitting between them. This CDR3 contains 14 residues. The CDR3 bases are TGCGCCACCACTGTAGGGGAAATAACCGGGGAGCTGTTTTTT. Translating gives CATTVGEITGELFF. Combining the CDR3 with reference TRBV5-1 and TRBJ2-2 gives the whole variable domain KAGVTQTPRYLIKTRGQQVTLSCSPISGHRSVSWYQQTPGQGLQFLFEYFSETQRNKGNFPGRFSGRQFSNSRSEMNVSTLELGDSALYLCATTVGEITGELFFGEGSRLTVL.

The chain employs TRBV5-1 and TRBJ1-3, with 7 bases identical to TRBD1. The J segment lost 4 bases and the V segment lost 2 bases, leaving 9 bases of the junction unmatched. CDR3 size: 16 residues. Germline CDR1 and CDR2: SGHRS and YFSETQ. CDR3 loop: CASSLGTALLGNTIYF. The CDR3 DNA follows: TGCGCCAGCAGCTTAGGGACAGCTCTTCTGGGAAACACCATATATTTT.

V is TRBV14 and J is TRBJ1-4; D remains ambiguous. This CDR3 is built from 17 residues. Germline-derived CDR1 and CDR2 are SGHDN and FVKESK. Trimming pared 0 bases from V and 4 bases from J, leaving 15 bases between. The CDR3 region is CASSQDFWRIHNEKLFF. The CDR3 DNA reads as TGTGCCAGCAGCCAAGATTTCTGGCGGATACATAATGAAAAACTGTTTTTT.

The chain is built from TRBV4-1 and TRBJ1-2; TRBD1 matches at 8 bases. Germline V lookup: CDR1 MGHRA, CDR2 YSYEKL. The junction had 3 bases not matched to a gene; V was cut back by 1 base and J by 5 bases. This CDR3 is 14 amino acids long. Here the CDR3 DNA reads TGCGCCAGCAGCCAAGGGACAGGGAAGTATGGCTACACCTTC. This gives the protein CASSQGTGKYGYTF.

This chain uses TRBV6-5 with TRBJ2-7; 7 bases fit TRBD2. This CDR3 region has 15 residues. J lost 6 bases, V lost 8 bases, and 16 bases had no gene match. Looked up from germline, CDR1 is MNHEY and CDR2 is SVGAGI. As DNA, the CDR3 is TGTGCCAGCGGCCTACCCCGCGTAACGGGGGGCGAGCAGTACTTC. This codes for CASGLPRVTGGEQYF.